Listed below are T cell receptor beta chains from one sample, sequenced in a study of T cells after posttransplantation cyclophosphamide. Here immunoSEQ multiplex PCR was the method, and the copy in TCRdb shows in-frame clones only, minus some. The sample lists about 7,800 clones; over 65% were seen once. The specimen was PBMCs, collected after allogeneic stem cell transplant with posttransplant cyclophosphamide. The receptors were gathered from a female patient in her thirties or forties who received an allogeneic stem cell transplant from an unrelated donor, was CMV-positive, and had no GVHD. Among the T cells, some may be from the graft donor. Both conserved end residues are part of each CDR3. Fields, in order: D gene, clone size, J gene, V gene, CDR3 DNA, CDR3 protein. D genes are given only for firm matches. Size is stated for part of the rows, as once, few or many counts, or as a class when the clone is expanded.

- - TRBJ2-7 TRBV6-5 TGTGCCAGCAGTTACGCCGGGACAGCGGGCTACGAGCAGTACTTC CASSYAGTAGYEQYF
- - TRBJ2-7 TRBV5-8 TGTGCCAGCAGCTTCTTTGGCAGCACCTCGGGGAGGGAGCAGTACTTC CASSFFGSTSGREQYF
- - TRBJ2-3 TRBV9 TGTGCCAGCAGCGTAGTAACAGATACGCAGTATTTT CASSVVTDTQYF
- - TRBJ1-5 TRBV11-3 TGTGCCAGCAGCTTAGATATGGCGGCGGAGCCGCCCCAGCATTTT CASSLDMAAEPPQHF
- - TRBJ1-1 TRBV9 TGTGCCAGCAGCGCTCTACAGGGTTTTACTGAAGCTTTCTTT CASSALQGFTEAFF
TRBD2 - TRBJ2-5 TRBV5-1 TGCGCCAGCAGCAGAGGACTAGCGGGGTGGGAAGAGACCCAGTACTTC CASSRGLAGWEETQYF
- - TRBJ2-7 TRBV11-2 TGTGCCAGCAGCCTCCGGGACACGTACGAGCAGTACTTC CASSLRDTYEQYF
TRBD1 - TRBJ2-7 TRBV10-3 TGTGCCATCCGGACAGGGGGCTACGAGCAGTACTTC CAIRTGGYEQYF
TRBD2 - TRBJ2-7 TRBV5-1 TGCGCCAGCAGCTTGGGCGGGGGTAGGTCCTACGAGCAGTACTTC CASSLGGGRSYEQYF
- - TRBJ2-7 TRBV7-9 TGTGCCAGCAGCTTAGAGGGGTCCAGGGCCCCCTACGAGCAGTACTTC CASSLEGSRAPYEQYF
TRBD2 - TRBJ2-3 TRBV9 TGTGCCAGCAGCGTAGCTCTAGCGGGGGGATACCCGGATACGCAGTATTTT CASSVALAGGYPDTQYF
- - TRBJ1-3 TRBV11-2 TGTGCCAGCAGAATGACCGACATCTCTGGAAACACCATATATTTT CASRMTDISGNTIYF
- - TRBJ2-5 TRBV5-6 TGTGCCAGCAGCTTGGCCTCCGGCGACAGATTGGCCCAGTACTTC CASSLASGDRLAQYF
TRBD1 - TRBJ1-3 TRBV5-8 TGTGCCAGCAGCGGGGGACAGGGGTACTCTGGAAACACCATATATTTT CASSGGQGYSGNTIYF
- - TRBJ2-6 TRBV2 TGTGCCAGCAGTCAGGGGGGTCTCGGGGCCAACGTCCTGACTTTC CASSQGGLGANVLTF
- - TRBJ1-3 TRBV6-1 TGTGCCAGCAGTGAAGTCGGGTTTTCTGGAAACACCATATATTTT CASSEVGFSGNTIYF
TRBD1 - TRBJ2-7 TRBV11-3 TGTGCCAGCAGCATAAACGCCGGGACAGGGGGCTACGAGCAGTACTTC CASSINAGTGGYEQYF
TRBD2 - TRBJ2-1 TRBV6-6 TGTGCCAGCAGTTACACTCTAGCGGGGGGGCCTTGGAAGCAGTTCTTC CASSYTLAGGPWKQFF
TRBD2 - TRBJ2-7 TRBV2 TGTGCCAGCAACTTAAAGGGGACTAGCGCATCCTACGAGCAGTACTTC CASNLKGTSASYEQYF
- once TRBJ1-4 TRBV5-1 TGCGCCAGCAGCAGCCGGGGGGACTTTAATGAAAAACTGTTTTTT CASSSRGDFNEKLFF
TRBD1 - TRBJ1-5 TRBV5-1 TGCGCCAGCAGCCCCGGACAGGGGAATCAGCCCCAGCATTTT CASSPGQGNQPQHF
TRBD1 - TRBJ2-4 TRBV2 TGTGCCAGCAGAGCCTACAGGGGGGACATTCAGTACTTC CASRAYRGDIQYF
- - TRBJ2-7 TRBV11-2 TGTGCCAGCAGCAGAACTGGGCCTTTCTACGAGCAGTACTTC CASSRTGPFYEQYF
TRBD1 once TRBJ2-7 TRBV7-9 TGTGCCAGCAGCTTATACCGGACAGGGGGCTACGAGCAGTACTTC CASSLYRTGGYEQYF
TRBD2 - TRBJ2-1 TRBV7-8 TGTGCCAGCAGTCGACTCTCTAGCGGGGAATCTGAGCAGTTCTTC CASSRLSSGESEQFF
- - TRBJ1-6 TRBV4-1 TGCGCCAGCAGCCAAGAGATTAATGTCCCGATAGGAGGTTCACCCCTCCACTTT CASSQEINVPIGGSPLHF
TRBD2 - TRBJ2-1 TRBV27 TGTGCCAGCAGTCCATCGGGAGGGCAGTTCTTC CASSPSGGQFF
TRBD2 - TRBJ2-5 TRBV10-3 TGTGCCATCAGTGAGTCTGGGACTACACGGGGGACCCAGTACTTC CAISESGTTRGTQYF
- - TRBJ2-4 TRBV28 TGTGCCAGCAGCCCACGGGGAAGGGCCAAAAACATTCAGTACTTC CASSPRGRAKNIQYF
- few TRBJ2-4 TRBV10-3 TGTGCCATCAGTGAGAATCGTGACATTCAGTACTTC CAISENRDIQYF
- - TRBJ1-1 TRBV5-5 TGTGCCAGCGCCGGAGGTTCCACTGAAGCTTTCTTT CASAGGSTEAFF
- - TRBJ2-2 TRBV7-3 TGTGCCAGCAGCCCAATCCCTACTGCAGGCGAAGGGGCCGGGGAGCTGTTTTTT CASSPIPTAGEGAGELFF
TRBD2 - TRBJ2-2 TRBV6-5 TGTGCCAGCAGTTACACAACTAGCGGGGGCGGGGAGCTGTTTTTT CASSYTTSGGGELFF
- - TRBJ1-2 TRBV7-9 TGTGCCAGCAGCTCACATGATGGCTACACCTTC CASSSHDGYTF
- - TRBJ2-7 TRBV18 TGTGCCAGCTCACCGACAGGTAGCTCCTACGAGCAGTACTTC CASSPTGSSYEQYF
- - TRBJ1-4 TRBV5-1 TGCGCCAGCAGCTTGGCCTCCCAGGGTTTTGAAAAACTGTTTTTT CASSLASQGFEKLFF
- - TRBJ2-6 TRBV7-3 TGTGCCAGCAGCGATAACCGGGCTGGGGCCAACGTCCTGACTTTC CASSDNRAGANVLTF
- - TRBJ2-4 TRBV15 TGTGCCACCAGCCCAGCAGGGTTAAACATTCAGTACTTC CATSPAGLNIQYF
- - TRBJ2-4 TRBV6-1 TGTGCCAGCAGTGAAGGCCGGGGACAAGGAGACATTCAGTACTTC CASSEGRGQGDIQYF
TRBD1 - TRBJ1-2 TRBV7-2 TGTGCCTTCGGCCCCGGGACAGGGTTAGGCTACACCTTC CAFGPGTGLGYTF
TRBD2 few TRBJ2-1 TRBV4-2 TGTGCCAGCAGCCTCCGGACTAGCGGTTCCTACAATGAGCAGTTCTTC CASSLRTSGSYNEQFF
- - TRBJ1-5 TRBV4-1 TGCGCCAGCAGCCAAGGGGGCCAGCCCCAGCATTTT CASSQGGQPQHF